This T cell receptor beta chain appears in the sequencing data of a study of CD8 T cells in Susac syndrome. In this sample, this clonotype turned up once. Multiple sclerosis controls were treatment-naive patients with stable or active relapsing-remitting disease. While CD8+ and CD4+ T cells were isolated negatively, TEMRA cells were enriched by FACS. J lost 3 bases, V lost 4 bases, and 10 bases had no gene match. Germline lookup yields CDR1 SEHNR and CDR2 FQNEAQ (reference sequence). The CDR3 consists of 16 residues. Random hexamers served to reverse transcribe about 0.5 to 1 ug RNA. The CDR3 of TCR beta was amplified by immunoSEQ multiplex PCR across 54 Vbeta and 13 Jbeta. TCRdb redid the calling of the immunoSEQ multiplex PCR reads with MiXCR, one entry per CDR3 protein. The sample contains 150,000 or so distinct CDR3 sequences, less than 97% of which appear only once.

The V and J genes are TRBV7-9 and TRBJ2-7; the match to TRBD1 covers 9 bases. Sample: CD8+ T cells from PBMCs. The clonotype was recovered from a human donor with multiple sclerosis. CDR3 loop: CASSSYRDREIYEQYF. The CDR3 DNA reads TGTGCCAGCAGCTCGTACCGGGACAGGGAAATCTACGAGCAGTACTTC.